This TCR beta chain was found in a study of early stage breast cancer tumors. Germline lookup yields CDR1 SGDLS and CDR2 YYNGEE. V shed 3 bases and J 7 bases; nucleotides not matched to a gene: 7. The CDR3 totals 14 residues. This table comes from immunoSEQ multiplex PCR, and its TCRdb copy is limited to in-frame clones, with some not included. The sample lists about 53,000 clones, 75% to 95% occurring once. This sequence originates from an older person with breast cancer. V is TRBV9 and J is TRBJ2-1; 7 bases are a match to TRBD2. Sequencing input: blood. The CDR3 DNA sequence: TGTGCCAGCAGCGCCCTAGCGGCGGGGAATGAGCAGTTCTTC. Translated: CASSALAAGNEQFF.